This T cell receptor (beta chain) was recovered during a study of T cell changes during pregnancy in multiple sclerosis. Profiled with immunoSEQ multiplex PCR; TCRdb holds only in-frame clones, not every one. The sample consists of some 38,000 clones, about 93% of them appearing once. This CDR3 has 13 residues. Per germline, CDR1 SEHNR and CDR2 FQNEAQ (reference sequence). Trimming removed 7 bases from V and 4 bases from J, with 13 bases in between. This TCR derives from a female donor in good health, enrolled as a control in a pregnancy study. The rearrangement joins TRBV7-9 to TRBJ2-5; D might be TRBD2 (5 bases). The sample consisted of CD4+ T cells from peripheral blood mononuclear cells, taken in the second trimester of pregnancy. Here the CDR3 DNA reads TGTGCCAGCACCCAACATGGGAGAGAGACCCAGTACTTC. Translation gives CASTQHGRETQYF.